What follows are 12 T cell receptor beta chains derived from one specimen sequenced in a study of cytomegalovirus exposure and HLA in healthy donors (dated by TCRdb to the late 2010s). Library preparation was by the immunoSEQ multiplex PCR assay. For the multiplex PCR, a mixture combining 60 forward primers for TCR Vbeta segments and 13 reverse primers for TCR Jbeta segments was used. TCRdb re-hosts the immuneACCESS table, in-frame sequences only. Its copies lack some clones; in the studies checked, an unresolved V gene accounts for under half of them, and the cause for the rest is not known. For this sample the table gives approximately 140,000 clones, of which approximately 80% were detected only once. Together, the top ten hold around 4.1% of the sample. Sequencing was performed on PBMCs. The source of these receptors is a woman aged 40 to 50 in good health and CMV-seronegative.

V usage is TRBV4-1 and J usage is TRBJ2-7, with TRBD2 identical over 8 bases. Trimming removed 0 bases from V and 3 bases from J; junction bases left unmatched: 7. Germline lookup yields CDR1 MGHRA and CDR2 YSYEKL. The CDR3 totals 16 residues. CDR3 DNA sequence: TGCGCCAGCAGCCAAGACTCCCAGCTAGCGGGCTACGAGCAGTACTTC. It yields the protein CASSQDSQLAGYEQYF.

This clone came up a few times. This chain links TRBV7-3 with TRBJ2-3; 8 bases fit TRBD2. Germline values: CDR1 SGHTA, CDR2 FQGTGA. There are 15 residues in the CDR3. The trim removed 0 bases at V and 3 bases at J, leaving 2 bases unmatched. The chain's CDR3 is CASSLTTSETDTQYF. The CDR3 DNA is TGTGCCAGCAGCTTAACGACTAGCGAGACAGATACGCAGTATTTT.

This clone was picked up one time. This chain connects TRBV10-3 to TRBJ2-5, with D possibly matching TRBD1 (5 bases). The germline gives CDR1 ENHRY, CDR2 SYGVKD. The CDR3 is 13 residues long. Trimming pared 0 bases from V and 5 bases from J, leaving 7 bases between. This CDR3 reads CAISESNRETQYF. The CDR3 nucleotides read TGTGCCATCAGTGAGTCGAACAGGGAGACCCAGTACTTC.

The V gene is TRBV14, the J gene TRBJ1-1, with D hard to call. This CDR3 spans 13 amino acids. The germline gives CDR1 SGHDN, CDR2 FVKESK. Trimming removed 1 base at V and 3 bases at J, with 6 bases between. As DNA, the CDR3 is TGTGCCAGCAGCCAAGTCGGGGACACTGAAGCTTTCTTT. Translated: CASSQVGDTEAFF. The full variable domain, in which reference TRBV14 and TRBJ1-1 provide the parts outside the CDR3, is EAGVTQFPSHSVIEKGQTVTLRCDPISGHDNLYWYRRVMGKEIKFLLHFVKESKQDESGMPNNRFLAERTGGTYSTLKVQPAELEDSGVYFCASSQVGDTEAFFGQGTRLTVV.

The V and J genes are TRBV15 and TRBJ2-1; D not certain. This CDR3 comprises 13 residues. V was trimmed by 9 bases and J by 4 bases, leaving 13 bases between them. Germline assignment: CDR1 LNHNV and CDR2 YYDKDF (reference sequence). For the CDR3, the DNA is TGTGCCACGCGCCCTCCTTTGTACAATGAGCAGTTCTTC. This translates into CATRPPLYNEQFF.

This clone came up once. The V gene is TRBV6-1, the J gene TRBJ1-1; D is ambiguous. Germline V CDR1 and CDR2: MNHNS, SASEGT. The germline V and J ends were trimmed by 7 bases and 1 base, with 10 bases remaining between them. CDR3 size: 13 residues. CDR3 nucleotide sequence: TGTGCCAGCATGTTATCAGGGAACACTGAAGCTTTCTTT. Its protein is CASMLSGNTEAFF.

The chain couples TRBV7-9 to TRBJ1-1, with 7 bases aligning to TRBD1. Germline V lookup: CDR1 SEHNR, CDR2 FQNEAQ (reference sequence). The CDR3 length is 14 residues. Trimming took 5 bases from V and 0 from J; bases not matched to a gene: 3. The CDR3 reads CASSLTGLNTEAFF. The CDR3 DNA is TGTGCCAGCAGCCTGACAGGGCTGAACACTGAAGCTTTCTTT.

The gene calls are TRBV27 and TRBJ1-1; possibly TRBD1 for D (6 bases). CDR1 and CDR2 (germline): MNHEY, SMNVEV (reference sequence). The V end was cut by 7 bases, the J end by 7 bases, with 22 bases between. This CDR3 has 15 amino acids. Here the CDR3 DNA reads TGTGCCAGCATTTACCGGGGCCGGGGGGCACTTGAAGCTTTCTTT. Translating it yields CASIYRGRGALEAFF.

The CDR3 coding sequence is TGTGCCATCAGTCGGACTTCCTACGAGCAGTACTTC. Its protein is CAISRTSYEQYF. The chain uses TRBV10-3 and TRBJ2-7; D might be TRBD2 (5 bases). The CDR3 is 12 amino acids. Trimming pared 5 bases from V and 1 base from J, leaving 6 bases between. Germline CDR1 and CDR2: ENHRY and SYGVKD.

The rearrangement links TRBV27 to TRBJ1-1; the D gene is possibly TRBD1 (5 bases). Germline-derived CDR1 and CDR2 are MNHEY and SMNVEV (reference sequence). The V and J ends lost 5 bases and 1 base respectively, with 8 bases between them. The CDR3 consists of 13 residues. This CDR3 is CASSDGGNTEAFF. The CDR3 bases are TGTGCCAGCAGTGACGGGGGGAACACTGAAGCTTTCTTT.

This chain links TRBV5-6 with TRBJ2-2; 10 nucleotides line up with TRBD1. Germline trimming cut 5 bases from V and 5 bases from J; bases unmatched to any gene: 9. Germline CDR1 and CDR2: SGHDT and YYEEEE. The CDR3 runs to 16 residues. The chain's CDR3 is CASSYRQGAPTGELFF. CDR3 in DNA: TGTGCCAGCAGTTATAGACAGGGGGCCCCGACCGGGGAGCTGTTTTTT.

This clone was seen a handful of times. This sequence joins TRBV18 and TRBJ1-1, with 7 bases identical to TRBD1. Germline lookup yields CDR1 KGHSH and CDR2 LQKENI. V lost 0 bases, J lost 0 bases, and 4 bases stayed unmatched. There are 16 residues in the CDR3. CDR3 sequence: CASSPPTGNMNTEAFF. As DNA, the CDR3 is TGTGCCAGCTCACCACCGACAGGGAACATGAACACTGAAGCTTTCTTT. Full variable domain (rest looked up from reference TRBV18 and TRBJ1-1): NAGVMQNPRHLVRRRGQEARLRCSPMKGHSHVYWYRQLPEEGLKFMVYLQKENIIDESGMPKERFSAEFPKEGPSILRIQQVVRGDSAAYFCASSPPTGNMNTEAFFGQGTRLTVV.